This is a list of T cell receptor beta chains from one sample in a study of blood T cells in healthy people across ages. TCRdb re-analysed the 5' RACE reads in MiXCR, keeping a single row per CDR3 protein. Of about a million distinct CDR3 sequences in the sample, around 48% were seen once. Material: blood. All receptors derive from a man aged 25-45 years in good health. CDR3s include the opening cysteine and the closing phenylalanine or tryptophan. The D gene is left open where the match is weak. Only some rows state a clone size, as once, few, many or a class for expanded clones.

- many TRBJ2-7 TRBV9 TGTGCCAGCAGCTTACAGGGAACCTTAACTGAGCAGTACTTC CASSLQGTLTEQYF
TRBD2 - TRBJ2-7 TRBV11-2 TGTGCCAGCAGCTTACGGACTAGCGGGAGGAGATTAAGCTACGAGCAGTACTTC CASSLRTSGRRLSYEQYF
- few TRBJ2-7 TRBV11-3 TGTGCCAGCAGCTGGGGGGACGCTCTGGAGGAGCAGTACTTC CASSWGDALEEQYF
TRBD2 - TRBJ2-1 TRBV9 TGTGCCAGCAGCGTATGGGGCGGAAGAGCGGGGGGACCCTCCTACAATGAGCAGTTCTTC CASSVWGGRAGGPSYNEQFF
- - TRBJ2-7 TRBV6-1 TGTGCCAGCAACCGGGACACCTACGAGCAGTACTTC CASNRDTYEQYF
- - TRBJ1-2 TRBV7-2 TGTGCCACCGCCATGGGGCAATATGGCTACACCTTC CATAMGQYGYTF
- - TRBJ2-3 TRBV27 TGTGCCAGCGAGCCTGGGCGGGGGCGGCCAGATACGCAGTATTTT CASEPGRGRPDTQYF
- - TRBJ2-1 TRBV18 TGTGCCAGCTCCCCATTCACAGAGAACAATGAGCAGTTCTTC CASSPFTENNEQFF
TRBD1 - TRBJ1-6 TRBV28 TGTGCCAGCAGTTCCCCGGGACAGGCTAATAATTCACCCCTCCACTTT CASSSPGQANNSPLHF
- - TRBJ2-5 TRBV20-1 TGCAGTGTTTCCCCGCAGCCCGAGACCCAGTACTTC CSVSPQPETQYF
- - TRBJ2-7 TRBV6-2/TRBV6-3 TGTGCCAGCGGATCCCCGACAGTCCACTCCTACGAGCAGTACTTC CASGSPTVHSYEQYF
- few TRBJ2-1 TRBV6-1 TGTGCCAGCACAGAGTTCTCCTACAATGAGCAGTTCTTC CASTEFSYNEQFF
TRBD1 - TRBJ2-1 TRBV7-2 TGTGCCAGCAGCAAACTCCCCGGGGACAGGGAAAACAATGAGCAGTTCTTC CASSKLPGDRENNEQFF
- - TRBJ2-3 TRBV6-2/TRBV6-3 TGTGCCAGCAGTTACCGGGCTAGCACAGATACGCAGTATTTT CASSYRASTDTQYF
TRBD2 - TRBJ2-6 TRBV4-3 TGCGCCAGCAGCCAAGTTTTGGGACTAGCGGGCTCTGGGGCCAACGTCCTGACTTTC CASSQVLGLAGSGANVLTF
TRBD1 few TRBJ2-1 TRBV5-1 TGCGCCAGCAGCCCACGGACAGGGGGCAATGAGCAGTTCTTC CASSPRTGGNEQFF
TRBD1 few TRBJ1-2 TRBV4-3 TGCGCCAGCAGCCGCGGACAGGCTTTAACTAACTATGGCTACACCTTC CASSRGQALTNYGYTF
TRBD2 - TRBJ2-1 TRBV4-2 TGTGCCAGCACCACAGCGGGGGGCTTCTACAATGAGCAGTTCTTC CASTTAGGFYNEQFF
TRBD1 - TRBJ2-7 TRBV7-3 TGTGCCAGCAGCCCCCGGACAGGGGCTCCGTGGGACGAGCAGTACTTC CASSPRTGAPWDEQYF
TRBD2 few TRBJ2-4 TRBV9 TGTGCCAGCAGCGGTATGACTAGCGGGGGAGCCAAAAACATTCAGTACTTC CASSGMTSGGAKNIQYF
- - TRBJ1-5 TRBV28 TGTGCCAGCAGTCCCGGACGAGGGAGACAGCCCCAGCATTTT CASSPGRGRQPQHF
- - TRBJ1-2 TRBV19 TGTGCCAGTGGGCCTGAGGCTGGCTACACCTTC CASGPEAGYTF
- many TRBJ1-2 TRBV3-1 TGTGCCAGCAGCCTGTCATTAGGGACGGCATCTAACTATGGCTACACCTTC CASSLSLGTASNYGYTF
- once TRBJ2-1 TRBV6-2/TRBV6-3 TGTGCCAGCCTAGGACAGCCCTCCTACAATGAGCAGTTCTTC CASLGQPSYNEQFF
TRBD1 - TRBJ2-1 TRBV3-1 TGTGCCAGCAGTCCGGACAGGGACTTACGCAATGAGCAGTTCTTC CASSPDRDLRNEQFF
- - TRBJ2-3 TRBV20-1 TGCAGTTGCGAGGGAAAGTTCGCAGATACGCAGTATTTT CSCEGKFADTQYF
- - TRBJ2-7 TRBV7-2 TGTGCCAGCACCAAAAGCCTATCGGACAATTACGAGCAGTACTTC CASTKSLSDNYEQYF